Below are 9 T cell receptor beta chains sequenced from a single sample in a study of CD8 T cells in Susac syndrome (dated by TCRdb to between 2017 and 2020). Library construction relied on the immunoSEQ multiplex PCR assay. RNA was extracted using the RNeasy kit, and roughly 0.45 to 1 microgram was reverse transcribed with random hexamers. In-frame beta chains were kept once TCRdb had trimmed the public reads at Q25 with fastp and called clones with MiXCR. Entries that share a CDR3 protein sequence are merged under the most common genes and DNA. Recorded for this sample are around 300,000 distinct CDR3 sequences; roughly nine tenths of them occurred a single time. The ten largest make up about 0.063% of the sample. The sample consisted of CD4+ T cells from PBMCs. The receptors here all came from a human donor with multiple sclerosis.

The chain links TRBV2 to TRBJ2-2; 7 bases line up with TRBD1. Per germline, CDR1 SNHLY and CDR2 FYNNEI. CDR3 length: 14 amino acids. V lost 6 bases to trimming and J lost 2 bases; unmatched junction nucleotides: 3. The CDR3 sequence: CASRNRGNTGELFF. CDR3 DNA sequence: TGTGCCAGCAGGAACAGGGGAAACACCGGGGAGCTGTTTTTT.

This clonotype was seen only a few times. The rearrangement joins TRBV7-9 to TRBJ1-2; D is perhaps TRBD1 (5 bases). The CDR3 covers 14 residues. Germline V gene data show CDR1 as SEHNR and CDR2 as FQNEAQ (reference sequence). V lost 2 bases to trimming and J lost 0 bases, with 7 bases between them. The CDR3 loop reads CASSLQGSNYGYTF. The CDR3 DNA reads TGTGCCAGCAGCTTACAGGGTTCTAACTATGGCTACACCTTC.

This sequence joins TRBV12-3 or TRBV12-4 and TRBJ2-3; D is unresolved. Trimming took off 3 bases at V and 0 bases at J, with 7 bases between the two ends. The CDR3 covers 14 residues. The CDR3 is CASSLASSTDTQYF. The CDR3 nucleotides are TGTGCCAGCAGTTTGGCTTCGAGCACAGATACGCAGTATTTT.

The gene calls are TRBV28 and TRBJ2-5; D is ambiguous. The germline CDR1 and CDR2 sequences are MDHEN and SYDVKM. The CDR3 spans 14 residues. Trimming took 6 bases from V and 3 from J, leaving 14 bases between them. For the CDR3, the DNA is TGTGCCAGCAGGCCACACAGTTCCGAAGAGACCCAGTACTTC. As protein: CASRPHSSEETQYF.

The chain uses TRBV5-1 and TRBJ1-1; maybe TRBD1 (5 bases). The V gene's germline CDR1 is SGHRS and CDR2 YFSETQ. This CDR3 spans 15 amino acids. With 1 base removed from V and 1 base from J, the gap between germline ends came to 11 bases. The CDR3, as DNA: TGCGCCAGCAGCTTGTCAGGGATACAGAACACTGAAGCTTTCTTT. Encoded protein: CASSLSGIQNTEAFF.

This chain links TRBV19 with TRBJ1-4; the D is unclear. Trimming took 5 bases from V and 5 from J, leaving 15 bases between them. This CDR3 is built from 15 residues. CDR1 LNHDA and CDR2 SQIVND come from the germline V gene (reference sequence). This chain's CDR3 is CASSPNPPRNEKLFF. The CDR3 bases are TGTGCCAGTAGTCCGAATCCCCCGAGGAATGAAAAACTGTTTTTT. Full variable domain (remainder filled in from reference TRBV19 and TRBJ1-4): DGGITQSPKYLFRKEGQNVTLSCEQNLNHDAMYWYRQDPGQGLRLIYYSQIVNDFQKGDIAEGYSVSREKKESFPLTVTSAQKNPTAFYLCASSPNPPRNEKLFFGSGTQLSVL.

This clonotype has a single count. CDR3 sequence reads: CASSFPPGLGNTIYF. The CDR3 nucleotides are TGTGCCAGCAGCTTTCCCCCAGGGCTCGGAAACACCATATATTTT. This sequence joins TRBV7-8 and TRBJ1-3; possible D gene TRBD1, 5 bases. V lost 3 bases, J lost 4 bases, and 13 bases lay in between. CDR1 and CDR2 (germline): SGHVS, FQNEAQ. The CDR3 spans 15 residues.

This chain connects TRBV18 to TRBJ2-2, with D tentatively TRBD2 (6 bases). There are 16 residues in the CDR3. V was shortened by 1 base and J by 3 bases, with 12 bases between the two germline ends. In germline, CDR1 is KGHSH, CDR2 LQKENI. CDR3 protein: CASSPLPRGYTGELFF. DNA of the CDR3: TGTGCCAGCTCACCACTTCCGCGGGGATACACCGGGGAGCTGTTTTTT.

The chain's CDR3 is CASRTMYGELFF. The CDR3 DNA reads as TGTGCCAGCAGGACGATGTACGGGGAGCTGTTTTTT. The chain carries TRBV27 and TRBJ2-2; no clear D gene. The CDR3 is 12 residues long. V shed 6 bases and J shed 7 bases, with 9 bases lying between them. Germline CDR1 is MNHEY and CDR2 is SMNVEV (reference sequence).